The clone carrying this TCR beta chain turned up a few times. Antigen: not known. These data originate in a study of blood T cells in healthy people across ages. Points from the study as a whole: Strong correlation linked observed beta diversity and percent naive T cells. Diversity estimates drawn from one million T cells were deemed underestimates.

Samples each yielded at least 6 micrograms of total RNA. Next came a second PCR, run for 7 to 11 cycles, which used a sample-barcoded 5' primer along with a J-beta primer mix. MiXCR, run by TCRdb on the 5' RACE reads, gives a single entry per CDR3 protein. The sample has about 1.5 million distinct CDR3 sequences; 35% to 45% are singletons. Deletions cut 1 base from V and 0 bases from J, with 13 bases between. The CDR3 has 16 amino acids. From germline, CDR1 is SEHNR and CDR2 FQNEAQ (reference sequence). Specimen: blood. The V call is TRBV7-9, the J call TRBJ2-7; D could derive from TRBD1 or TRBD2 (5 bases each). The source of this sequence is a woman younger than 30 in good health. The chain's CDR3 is CASSLVGTGSSYEQYF. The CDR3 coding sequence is TGTGCCAGCAGCTTAGTCGGGACGGGAAGCTCCTACGAGCAGTACTTC.